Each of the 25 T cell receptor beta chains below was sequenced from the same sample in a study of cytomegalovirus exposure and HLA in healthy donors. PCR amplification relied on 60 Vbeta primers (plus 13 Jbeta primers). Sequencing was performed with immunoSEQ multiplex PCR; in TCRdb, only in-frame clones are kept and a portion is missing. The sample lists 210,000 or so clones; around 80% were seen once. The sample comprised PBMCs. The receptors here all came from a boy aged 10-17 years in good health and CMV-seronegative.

The chain's CDR3 is CASSQDRFGGTEAFF. CDR3 bases: TGCGCCAGCAGCCAAGACAGGTTCGGAGGCACTGAAGCTTTCTTT. The rearrangement joins TRBV4-1 to TRBJ1-1; no definite D call. Germline CDR1 is MGHRA and CDR2 is YSYEKL. The V end was cut by 0 bases, the J end by 4 bases, with 12 bases between. This CDR3 is built from 15 residues.

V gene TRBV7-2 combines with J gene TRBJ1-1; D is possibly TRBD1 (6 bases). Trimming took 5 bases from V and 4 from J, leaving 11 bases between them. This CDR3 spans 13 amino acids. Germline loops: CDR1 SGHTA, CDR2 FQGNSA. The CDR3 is CASSHEGGTEAFF. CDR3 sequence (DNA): TGTGCCAGCAGCCATGAAGGGGGCACTGAAGCTTTCTTT.

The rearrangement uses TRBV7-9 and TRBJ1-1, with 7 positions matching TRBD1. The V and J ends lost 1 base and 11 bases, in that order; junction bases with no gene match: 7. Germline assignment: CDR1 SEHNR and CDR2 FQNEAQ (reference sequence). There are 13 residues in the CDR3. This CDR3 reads CASSLVQGCVAFF. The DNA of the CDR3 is TGTGCCAGCAGCTTAGTACAGGGGTGTGTGGCTTTCTTT.

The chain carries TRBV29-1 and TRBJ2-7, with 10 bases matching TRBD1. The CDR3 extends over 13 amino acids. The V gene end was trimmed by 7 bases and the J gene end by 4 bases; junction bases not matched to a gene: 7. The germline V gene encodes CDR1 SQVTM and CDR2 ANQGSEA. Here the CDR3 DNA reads TGCAGCGCCCGACAGGGGGCCGCTTACGAGCAGTACTTC. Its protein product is CSARQGAAYEQYF.

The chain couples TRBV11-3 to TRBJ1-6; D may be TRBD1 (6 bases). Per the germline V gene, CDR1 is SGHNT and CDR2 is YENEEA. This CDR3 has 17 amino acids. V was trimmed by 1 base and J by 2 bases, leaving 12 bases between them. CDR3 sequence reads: CASSLGLGGTYNSPLHF. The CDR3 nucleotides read TGTGCCAGCAGCTTAGGACTTGGGGGCACCTATAATTCACCCCTCCACTTT.

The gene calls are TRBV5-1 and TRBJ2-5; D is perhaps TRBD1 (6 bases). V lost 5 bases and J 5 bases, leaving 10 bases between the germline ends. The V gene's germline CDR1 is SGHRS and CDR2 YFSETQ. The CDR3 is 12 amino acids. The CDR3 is CASSFQGETQYF. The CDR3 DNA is TGCGCCAGCAGTTTTCAGGGGGAGACCCAGTACTTC.

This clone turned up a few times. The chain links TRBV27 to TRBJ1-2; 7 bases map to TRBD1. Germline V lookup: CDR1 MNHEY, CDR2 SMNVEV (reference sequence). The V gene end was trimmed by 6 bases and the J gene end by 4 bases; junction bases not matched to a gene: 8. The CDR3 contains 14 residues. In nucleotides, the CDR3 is TGTGCCAGCAGGACCGACAGGGACCCCTATGGCTACACCTTC. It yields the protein CASRTDRDPYGYTF.

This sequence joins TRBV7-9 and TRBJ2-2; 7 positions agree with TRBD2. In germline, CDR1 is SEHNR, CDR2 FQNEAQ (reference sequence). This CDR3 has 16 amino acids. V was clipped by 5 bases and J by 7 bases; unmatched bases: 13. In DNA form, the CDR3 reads TGTGCCAGCAGCCCACTAGCGCGGAGACCGCACGGGGAGCTGTTTTTT. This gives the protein CASSPLARRPHGELFF.

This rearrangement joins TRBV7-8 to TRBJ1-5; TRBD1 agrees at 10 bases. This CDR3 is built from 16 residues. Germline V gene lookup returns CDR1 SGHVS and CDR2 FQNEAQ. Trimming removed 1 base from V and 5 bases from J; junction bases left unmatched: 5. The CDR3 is CASSLGTGTGDQPQHF. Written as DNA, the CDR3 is TGTGCCAGCAGCTTAGGAACCGGGACAGGGGATCAGCCCCAGCATTTT.

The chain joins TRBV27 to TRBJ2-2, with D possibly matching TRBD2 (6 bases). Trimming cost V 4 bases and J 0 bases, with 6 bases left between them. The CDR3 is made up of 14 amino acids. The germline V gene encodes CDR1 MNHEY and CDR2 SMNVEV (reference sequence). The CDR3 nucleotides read TGTGCCAGCAGTTGGGACTCGAACACCGGGGAGCTGTTTTTT. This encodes CASSWDSNTGELFF.

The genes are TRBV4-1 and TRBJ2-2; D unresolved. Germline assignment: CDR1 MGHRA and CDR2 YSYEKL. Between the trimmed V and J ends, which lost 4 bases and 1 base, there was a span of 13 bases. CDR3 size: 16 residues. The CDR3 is CASSPQSAGNTGELFF. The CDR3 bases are TGCGCCAGCAGCCCCCAGTCAGCAGGGAACACCGGGGAGCTGTTTTTT.

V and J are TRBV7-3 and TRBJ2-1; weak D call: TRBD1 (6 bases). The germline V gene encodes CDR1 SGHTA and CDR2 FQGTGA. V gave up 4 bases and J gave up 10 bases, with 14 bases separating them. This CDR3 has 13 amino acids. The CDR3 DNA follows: TGTGCCAGCAGCTACAGGGTTGGAAACGAGCAGTTCTTC. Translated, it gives CASSYRVGNEQFF. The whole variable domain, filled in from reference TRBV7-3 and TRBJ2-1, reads GAGVSQTPSNKVTEKGKYVELRCDPISGHTALYWYRQSLGQGPEFLIYFQGTGAADDSGLPNDRFFAVRPEGSVSTLKIQRTERGDSAVYLCASSYRVGNEQFFGPGTRLTVL.

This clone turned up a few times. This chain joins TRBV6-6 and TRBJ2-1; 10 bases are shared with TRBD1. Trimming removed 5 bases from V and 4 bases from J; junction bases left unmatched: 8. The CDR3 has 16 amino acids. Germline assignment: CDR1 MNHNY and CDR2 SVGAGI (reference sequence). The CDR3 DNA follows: TGTGCCAGCAGTCACAACCGGGACAGGGGTTACAATGAGCAGTTCTTC. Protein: CASSHNRDRGYNEQFF.

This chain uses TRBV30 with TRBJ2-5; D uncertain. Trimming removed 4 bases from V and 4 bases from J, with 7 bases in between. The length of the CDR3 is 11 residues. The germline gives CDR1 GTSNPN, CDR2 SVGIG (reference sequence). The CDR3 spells CAWNYGETQYF. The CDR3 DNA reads TGTGCCTGGAATTACGGAGAGACCCAGTACTTC. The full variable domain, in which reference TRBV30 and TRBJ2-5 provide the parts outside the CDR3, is SQTIHQWPATLVQPVGSPLSLECTVEGTSNPNLYWYRQAAGRGLQLLFYSVGIGQISSEVPQNLSASRPQDRQFILSSKKLLLSDSGFYLCAWNYGETQYFGPGTRLLVL.

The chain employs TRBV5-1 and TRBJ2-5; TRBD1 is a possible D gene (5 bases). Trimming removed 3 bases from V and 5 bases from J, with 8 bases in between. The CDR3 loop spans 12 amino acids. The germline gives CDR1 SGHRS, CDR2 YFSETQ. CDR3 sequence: CASSWTRETQYF. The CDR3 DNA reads TGCGCCAGCAGCTGGACACGGGAGACCCAGTACTTC.

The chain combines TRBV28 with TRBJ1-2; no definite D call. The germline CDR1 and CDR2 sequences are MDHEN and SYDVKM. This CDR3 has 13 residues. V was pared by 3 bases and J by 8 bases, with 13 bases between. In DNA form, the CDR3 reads TGTGCCAGCAGTTTTTCACGCAGTCGAGGCTACACCTTC. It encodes CASSFSRSRGYTF.

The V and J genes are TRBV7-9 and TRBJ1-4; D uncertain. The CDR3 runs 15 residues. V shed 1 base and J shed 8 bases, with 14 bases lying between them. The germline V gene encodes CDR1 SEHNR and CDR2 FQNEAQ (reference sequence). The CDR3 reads CASSLGVPFGEKLFF. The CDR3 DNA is TGTGCCAGCAGCTTAGGGGTACCATTCGGGGAAAAACTGTTTTTT. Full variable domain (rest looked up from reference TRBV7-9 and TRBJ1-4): DTGVSQNPRHKITKRGQNVTFRCDPISEHNRLYWYRQTLGQGPEFLTYFQNEAQLEKSRLLSDRFSAERPKGSFSTLEIQRTEQGDSAMYLCASSLGVPFGEKLFFGSGTQLSVL.

CDR3: CASSLSWHSGANVLTF. CDR3 sequence (DNA): TGTGCCAGCAGTTTATCGTGGCACTCTGGGGCCAACGTCCTGACTTTC. V is TRBV27 and J is TRBJ2-6; D gene unclear. This CDR3 region has 16 residues. Deletions cut 0 bases from V and 0 bases from J, with 6 bases between. Germline values: CDR1 MNHEY, CDR2 SMNVEV (reference sequence).

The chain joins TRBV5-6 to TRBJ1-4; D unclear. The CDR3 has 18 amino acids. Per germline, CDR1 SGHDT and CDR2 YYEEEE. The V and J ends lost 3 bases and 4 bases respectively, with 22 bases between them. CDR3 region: CASSSVTRRGFHNEKLFF. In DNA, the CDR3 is TGTGCCAGCAGCTCGGTAACGAGGCGCGGATTCCATAATGAAAAACTGTTTTTT.

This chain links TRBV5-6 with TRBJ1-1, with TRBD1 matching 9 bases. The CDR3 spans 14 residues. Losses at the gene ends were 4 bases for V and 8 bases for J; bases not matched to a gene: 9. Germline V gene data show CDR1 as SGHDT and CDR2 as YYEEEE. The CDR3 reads CASSLRDRVPEAFF. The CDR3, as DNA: TGTGCCAGCAGCCTTCGGGACAGGGTCCCCGAAGCTTTCTTT.

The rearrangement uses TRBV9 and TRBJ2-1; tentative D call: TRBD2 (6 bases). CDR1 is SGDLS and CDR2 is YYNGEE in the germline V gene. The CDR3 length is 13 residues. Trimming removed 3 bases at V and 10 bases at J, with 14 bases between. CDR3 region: CASSADTEGEQFF. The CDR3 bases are TGTGCCAGCAGCGCCGACACGGAGGGGGAGCAGTTCTTC.

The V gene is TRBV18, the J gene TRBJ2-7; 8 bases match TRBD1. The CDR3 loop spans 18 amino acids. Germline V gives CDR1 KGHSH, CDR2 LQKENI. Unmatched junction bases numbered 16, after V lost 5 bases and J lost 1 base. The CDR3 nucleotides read TGTGCCAGCTCAACCTCGGGACAGGCCTATGGTCCATCCTACGAGCAGTACTTC. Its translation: CASSTSGQAYGPSYEQYF.

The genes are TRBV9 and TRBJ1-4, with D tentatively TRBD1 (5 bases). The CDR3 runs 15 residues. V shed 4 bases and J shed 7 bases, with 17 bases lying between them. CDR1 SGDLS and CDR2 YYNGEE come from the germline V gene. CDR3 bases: TGTGCCAGCAGCCCCCCGGAGGGGTGGGGTGAAAAACTGTTTTTT. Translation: CASSPPEGWGEKLFF.

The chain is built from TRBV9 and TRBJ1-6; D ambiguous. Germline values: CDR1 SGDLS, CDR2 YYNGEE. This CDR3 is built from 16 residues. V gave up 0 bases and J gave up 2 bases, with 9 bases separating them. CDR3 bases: TGTGCCAGCAGCGTAGACAGTGGCGCCTATAATTCACCCCTCCACTTT. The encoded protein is CASSVDSGAYNSPLHF.

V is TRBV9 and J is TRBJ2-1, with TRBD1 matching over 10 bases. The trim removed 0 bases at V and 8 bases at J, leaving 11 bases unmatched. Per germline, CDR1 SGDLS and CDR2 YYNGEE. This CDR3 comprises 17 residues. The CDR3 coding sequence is TGTGCCAGCAGCGTAGGGACCGGGACAGGGGCATTGGATGAGCAGTTCTTC. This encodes CASSVGTGTGALDEQFF.